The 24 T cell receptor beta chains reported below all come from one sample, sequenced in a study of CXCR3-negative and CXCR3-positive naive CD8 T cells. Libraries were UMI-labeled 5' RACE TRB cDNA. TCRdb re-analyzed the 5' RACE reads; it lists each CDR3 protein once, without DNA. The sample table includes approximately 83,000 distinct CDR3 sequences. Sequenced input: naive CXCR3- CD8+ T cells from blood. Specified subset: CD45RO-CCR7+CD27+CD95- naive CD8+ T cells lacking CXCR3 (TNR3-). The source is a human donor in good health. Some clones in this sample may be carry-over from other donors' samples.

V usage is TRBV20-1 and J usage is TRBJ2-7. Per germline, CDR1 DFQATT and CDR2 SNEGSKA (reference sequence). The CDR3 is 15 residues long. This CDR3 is CSARDLSEAFYEQYF.

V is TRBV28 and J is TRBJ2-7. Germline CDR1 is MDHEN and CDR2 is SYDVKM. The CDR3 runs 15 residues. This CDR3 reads CASTLTLGLAYEQYF.

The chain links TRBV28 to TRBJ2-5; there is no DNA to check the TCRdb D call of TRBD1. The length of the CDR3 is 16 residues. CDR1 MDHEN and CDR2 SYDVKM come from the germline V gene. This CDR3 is CASSPNYPGHFETQYF. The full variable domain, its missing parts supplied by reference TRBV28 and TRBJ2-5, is DVKVTQSSRYLVKRTGEKVFLECVQDMDHENMFWYRQDPGLGLRLIYFSYDVKMKEKGDIPEGYSVSREKKERFSLILESASTNQTSMYLCASSPNYPGHFETQYFGPGTRLLVL.

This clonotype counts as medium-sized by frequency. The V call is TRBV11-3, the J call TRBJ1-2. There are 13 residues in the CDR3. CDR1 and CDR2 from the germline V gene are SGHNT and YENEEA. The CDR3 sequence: CASSLAPNYGYTF.

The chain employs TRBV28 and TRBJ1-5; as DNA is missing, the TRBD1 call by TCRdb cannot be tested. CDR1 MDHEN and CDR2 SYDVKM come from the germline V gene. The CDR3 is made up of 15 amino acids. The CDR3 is CASSFRAVRSQPQHF.

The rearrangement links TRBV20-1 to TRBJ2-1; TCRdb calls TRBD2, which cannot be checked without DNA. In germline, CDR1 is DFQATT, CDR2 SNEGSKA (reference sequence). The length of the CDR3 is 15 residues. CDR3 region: CSARVGLELGREQFF.

CDR3 residues: CASSPPRGTEAFF. The chain joins TRBV3-1 to TRBJ1-1; without DNA, the TCRdb call of TRBD1 cannot be checked. The CDR3 runs 13 residues. Germline CDR1 is LGHDT and CDR2 is YNNKEL (reference sequence).

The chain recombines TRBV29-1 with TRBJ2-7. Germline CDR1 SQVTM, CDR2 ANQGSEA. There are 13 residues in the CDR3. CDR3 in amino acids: CSVGSSEFYEQYF.

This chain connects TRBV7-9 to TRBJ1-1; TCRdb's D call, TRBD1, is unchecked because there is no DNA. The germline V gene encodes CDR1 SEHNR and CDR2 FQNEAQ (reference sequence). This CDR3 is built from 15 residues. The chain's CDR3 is CASSTATGVNTEAFF.

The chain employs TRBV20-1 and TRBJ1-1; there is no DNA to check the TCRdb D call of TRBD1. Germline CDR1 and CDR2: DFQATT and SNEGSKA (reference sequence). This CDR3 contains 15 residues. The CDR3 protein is CSASHKQGAMTEAFF.

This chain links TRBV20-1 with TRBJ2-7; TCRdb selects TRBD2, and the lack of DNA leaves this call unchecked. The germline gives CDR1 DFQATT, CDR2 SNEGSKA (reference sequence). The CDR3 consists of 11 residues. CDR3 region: CSAPSGWEQYF.

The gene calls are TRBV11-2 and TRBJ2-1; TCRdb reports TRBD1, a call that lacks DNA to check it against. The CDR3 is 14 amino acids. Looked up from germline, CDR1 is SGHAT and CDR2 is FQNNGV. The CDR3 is CASESGTIYNEQFF.

The CDR3 protein is CASSLALRDGYTF. The V call is TRBV7-8, the J call TRBJ1-2. The germline CDR1 and CDR2 sequences are SGHVS and FQNEAQ. The CDR3 covers 13 residues.

CDR3 protein: CASSKFAGGYSEQFF. The J gene is TRBJ2-1, the V gene TRBV7-2; TCRdb picks TRBD2, but there is no DNA to check that call. This CDR3 region has 15 residues. Germline assignment: CDR1 SGHTA and CDR2 FQGNSA.

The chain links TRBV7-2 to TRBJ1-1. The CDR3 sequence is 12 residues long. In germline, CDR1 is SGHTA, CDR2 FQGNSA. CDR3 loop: CASSPVNSEAFF.

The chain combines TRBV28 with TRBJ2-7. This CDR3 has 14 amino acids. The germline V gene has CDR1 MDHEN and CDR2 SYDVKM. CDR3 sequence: CASSFRTGYYEQYF.

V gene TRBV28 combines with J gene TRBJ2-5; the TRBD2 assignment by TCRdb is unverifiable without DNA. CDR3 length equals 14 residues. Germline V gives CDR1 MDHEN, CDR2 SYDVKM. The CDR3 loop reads CASSLQGRGETQYF.

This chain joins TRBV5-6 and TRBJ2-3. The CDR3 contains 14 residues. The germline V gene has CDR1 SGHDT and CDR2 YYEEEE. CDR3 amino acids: CASSIYHRPDTQYF.

The CDR3 is CASSVELGRDREETQYF. This chain links TRBV9 with TRBJ2-5; TCRdb designates TRBD1, a call that cannot be tested without DNA. CDR3 size: 17 residues. CDR1 SGDLS and CDR2 YYNGEE come from the germline V gene. Drawing the rest from reference TRBV9 and TRBJ2-5, the complete variable domain is DSGVTQTPKHLITATGQRVTLRCSPRSGDLSVYWYQQSLDQGLQFLIQYYNGEERAKGNILERFSAQQFPDLHSELNLSSLELGDSALYFCASSVELGRDREETQYFGPGTRLLVL.

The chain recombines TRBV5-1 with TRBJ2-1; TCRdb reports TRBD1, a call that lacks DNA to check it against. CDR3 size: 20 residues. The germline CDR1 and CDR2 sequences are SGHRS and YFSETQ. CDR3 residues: CASSLGETGNPYSSYNEQFF.

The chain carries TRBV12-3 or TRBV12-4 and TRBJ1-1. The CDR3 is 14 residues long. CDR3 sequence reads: CASSLAGLNTEAFF.

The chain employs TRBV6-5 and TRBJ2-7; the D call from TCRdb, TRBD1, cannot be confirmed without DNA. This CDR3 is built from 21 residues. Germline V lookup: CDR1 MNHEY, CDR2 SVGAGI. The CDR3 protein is CASSTLSPGTGEVLLPYEQYF.

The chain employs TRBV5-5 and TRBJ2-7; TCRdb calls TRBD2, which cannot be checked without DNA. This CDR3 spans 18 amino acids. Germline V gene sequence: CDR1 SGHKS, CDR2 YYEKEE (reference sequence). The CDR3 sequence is CASSLQGPTSGKAYEQYF.

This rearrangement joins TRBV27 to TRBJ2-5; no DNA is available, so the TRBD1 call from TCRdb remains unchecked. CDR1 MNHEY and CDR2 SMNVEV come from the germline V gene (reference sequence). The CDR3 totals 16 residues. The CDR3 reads CASSPSWGANQETQYF.